Listed below are T cell receptor beta chains from one sample, sequenced in a study of T cells in Graves' hyperthyroidism and ophthalmopathy. TCRdb recomputed calls from the multiplex PCR reads with MiXCR, one row per CDR3 protein. This table has some 490,000 distinct CDR3 sequences, around 16% appearing once. The sample comprised blood. The origin of the receptors is a woman between 25 and 40 years old with Graves' ophthalmopathy. CDR3s include the opening cysteine and the closing phenylalanine or tryptophan.

cdr3_length j_call v_call cdr3_aa
11 TRBJ2-7 TRBV6-2/TRBV6-3 CASSYVSEQYF
15 TRBJ2-7 TRBV12-3/TRBV12-4 CASSFSSGIGYEQYF
15 TRBJ2-1 TRBV24-1 CATTPSGSPYNEQFF
16 TRBJ2-1 TRBV5-4 CASSWGRGTATNEQFF
10 TRBJ2-1 TRBV20-1 CSATSHEQFF
14 TRBJ2-3 TRBV6-5 CASSYSAQLNTQYF
15 TRBJ2-7 TRBV2 CASSEATGGPYEQYF
14 TRBJ2-2 TRBV20-1 CSARKTGDTGELFF
17 TRBJ2-3 TRBV11-2 CASSRIGRTGGPDTQYF
16 TRBJ2-1 TRBV28 CASSREDGFSYNEQFF
14 TRBJ1-1 TRBV27 CASTTHEGNIEAFF
14 TRBJ2-3 TRBV7-2 CASSSSRGRDTQYF
15 TRBJ2-3 TRBV7-2 CASSWTSGIADTQYF
17 TRBJ1-1 TRBV7-3 CASSRAPTGTANTEAFF
13 TRBJ2-7 TRBV19 CASRGTEIYEQYF
17 TRBJ2-3 TRBV18 CASSHKNTGTSTDTQYF
15 TRBJ1-5 TRBV27 CASRGGQYSNQPQHF
16 TRBJ2-2 TRBV20-1 CSARKGGIGNTGELFF
16 TRBJ1-2 TRBV28 CASSLNEQRANYGYTF
15 TRBJ1-2 TRBV7-9 CASSLSAGGSDGYTF